Ten or more counts support the clone carrying this TCR beta chain. Its antigen is not identified. Treatment described: PENTA 11 planned treatment interruption arm or continuous ART arm. A 3' RACE protocol on RNA, with unique molecular identifiers, produced the TCR library. TCRdb reanalysed the 3' RACE reads using MiXCR and keeps one entry per CDR3 protein. The repertoire holds roughly 15,000 distinct CDR3 sequences, with approximately 3% as singletons. The sample is drawn from a study of HIV-infected children after antiretroviral therapy interruption. At the level of the study: EBV and CMV exposure was recorded in most children. General study results and limits: The Gini coefficient of naive CD4+ repertoires rose, returning to baseline by 3 years. Naive CD4+ CDR3 sharing between time points fell after interruption began.

CDR1 and CDR2 (germline): DFQATT, SNEGSKA (reference sequence). This CDR3 spans 15 amino acids. V lost 3 bases and J 0 bases, leaving 12 bases between the germline ends. This TCR was sampled from a child aged 2-17 years with HIV. Sequenced material: CD45RA+ CD4+ T cells from PBMCs, taken from a donor given antiretroviral therapy, either interrupted or continuous. Subset described: naive CD4+ CD45RA+ CD45RO- T cells. The chain couples TRBV20-1 to TRBJ1-3; D remains ambiguous. In DNA form, the CDR3 reads TGCAGTGCTAGGTCCAGCTACATCTCTGGAAACACCATATATTTT. Its translation is CSARSSYISGNTIYF.